This TCR beta chain emerged from a study of CD8+CD57+ T cells in acquired aplastic anemia. The study, taken as a whole, reports: No significant difference in CD8+ Simpson's diversity was found between patients and controls.

This clonotype was seen many times. Its antigen is still unknown. The V gene lost 7 bases and the J gene lost 4 bases, with 10 bases spanning the gap. This CDR3 has 12 residues. In germline, CDR1 is LNHDA, CDR2 SQIVND (reference sequence). Genomic DNA, the template, was used for profiling of the TCR beta VDJ and CDR3. A single record per CDR3 protein comes from TCRdb applying MiXCR to the reads. The sample contains some 160,000 distinct CDR3 sequences, less than 50% of which appear only once. By flow cytometry, patients selected for sequencing had shown an expansion of CD8+CD57+ cells. With no exception, the patients had severe acquired aplastic anemia.

The sample consisted of sorted CD4+, CD8+, or CD8+CD57+ T cells (not recorded which) from PBMCs. J is TRBJ2-5 and V is TRBV19; a possible D gene is TRBD2 (6 bases). This sequence was found in a human donor with aplastic anemia. The DNA for the CDR3 is TGTGCCAGTATCGGGGGTCCAGAGACCCAGTACTTC. Encoded protein: CASIGGPETQYF.